This T cell receptor beta chain was captured by sequencing in a study of regulatory T cells in long-lasting Graves disease. The germline V gene has CDR1 SGDLS and CDR2 YYNGEE. Deletions cut 0 bases from V and 1 base from J, with 10 bases between. This CDR3 is built from 15 residues. With iRepertoire HTBI primers and Arm-PCR of CDR3 regions, TCR beta libraries were built. From the multiplex PCR reads, TCRdb called clonotypes with MiXCR, one entry per CDR3 protein. Of a few hundred thousand distinct CDR3 sequences listed, about an eighth are singletons. Stated time point: newly diagnosed GD, antithyroid drugs for less than 3 months. After RNA was extracted from PBMCs, the TCR library was made from it. The same sample was also used in a study of T cells in Graves' hyperthyroidism and ophthalmopathy.

The sample here was peripheral blood mononuclear cells (PBMCs), taken at new diagnosis, from a patient treated with antithyroid drugs. The chain uses TRBV9 and TRBJ1-1, with D possibly matching TRBD1 (5 bases). The receptor was derived from a woman aged 18 to 35 with Graves disease. Here the CDR3 reads CASSVVGGGNTEAFF. As DNA, the CDR3 is TGTGCCAGCAGCGTAGTTGGGGGGGGGAACACTGAAGCTTTCTTT.